The clone carrying this T cell receptor (beta chain) was detected a few times. Its target is unknown. Caucasian, healthy and from Russia, the donors were aged between about 6 and 90. These data originate in a study of blood T cells in healthy people across ages. The use of a sample-barcoded 5' primer and a J-beta primer mix characterized a second PCR of about 6 to 11 cycles. TCRdb reanalysed the 5' RACE reads using MiXCR and keeps one entry per CDR3 protein. The table has about 760,000 distinct CDR3 sequences, roughly 25% seen once; the top ten hold 8% to 10%. Points from the study as a whole: TCR beta diversity per million T cells fell roughly linearly with age.

The CDR3 is 12 amino acids. CDR1 and CDR2 (germline): MDHEN, SYDVKM. Between the trimmed V and J ends, which lost 6 bases and 2 bases, there was a span of 8 bases. This sample was also put to use in a study of T cells of mothers and their children. From that report: Per mother, over 9 million TCR beta CDR3 reads were obtained; per child, about 3.3 million.

This sequence was found in a boy younger than 18 in good health. Sequenced: blood. This rearrangement joins TRBV28 to TRBJ2-7; D not resolved. Here the CDR3 reads CASSPLTYEQYF. In DNA form, the CDR3 reads TGTGCCAGCAGCCCACTTACCTACGAGCAGTACTTC.